This note documents a single T cell receptor (beta chain) sequence. This clonotype was picked up many times. The target of this receptor is not known. Per-base quality was not reported, and no clone a single base away is much larger than it. This sample was included in a study of blood T cells in healthy people across ages (dated by TCRdb to 2014 to 2015). With respect to the entire study: In model experiments, template switching captured about one uniquely barcoded TCR beta cDNA molecule for every two T cells. Two additional independent replicas of 1 million unique cDNA reads from the same blood draw were analyzed for two donors (one aged 18 to 30 and one aged 80 or older). To avoid experimental bias, donors of different ages were spread randomly across the sequencing lanes. Four age groups were formed from the donors: young (average about 16 years), middle-aged (around 41), aged (62) and long-lived (more than 75). Age-related changes in TCR beta repertoire diversity were measured in the study by deep sequencing normalized with unique cDNA molecular identifiers. General study outcomes and caveats: A strong correlation was found between observed TCR beta diversity and the percentage of naive T cells measured by flow cytometry. Estimates of total diversity based on one million sequenced T cells were considered lower bounds and underestimates. Compared with the aged group, the long-lived group had more naive CD4+ T cells, fewer expanded clones and increased TCR diversity, suggesting age selection. Bulk unsorted PBMC profiling prevented conclusive comparison of naive and antigen-experienced compartments. The CMV infection status of donors was not known, potentially confounding age-related changes in expanded clonotypes. As age increased, observed TCR beta diversity per million T cells dropped in a roughly linear way, and a significant reduction was already evident by age 40.

The CDR3 runs 13 residues from the cysteine to the phenylalanine. Of the read, only the CDR3 DNA is kept; its 39 bases are in frame from base 1. The germline V gene specifies SNHLY as CDR1 and FYNNEI as CDR2. V and J are truncated by 7 bases and 2 bases respectively, leaving an intervening sequence of 10 bases. Systemically healthy Caucasian individuals from Russia, some 38 in total and aged about 6 to 95 years, were included as donors. Roughly 9.5 milliliters of peripheral blood were drawn from each donor into EDTA-treated Vacutainer tubes. PBMCs were isolated by Ficoll-Paque density-gradient centrifugation, with at least 7 million obtained per sample. Trizol reagent was used to extract total RNA from PBMCs, with at least 5 micrograms per sample. The percentages of naive CD45RAhigh/CD27high T cells were determined by flow cytometry on a PBMC aliquot from every donor. Libraries were made using 5' RACE. The listed sequencing device is Illumina HiSeq 2500. A second PCR of about 7 to 12 cycles was run with a J-beta primer mix and a sample-barcoded 5' primer. A template-switch 5' adaptor carrying 12 random nucleotides introduced a unique molecular identifier onto each TCR beta cDNA molecule. Each sample yielded at least 3 million CDR3-containing paired-end reads. All of the RNA was converted into first-strand cDNA using the Mint cDNA synthesis kit, with a TRBC-specific oligonucleotide serving as the primer. Following uracil-DNA glycosylase treatment, all cDNA underwent a first 18-cycle PCR with the universal primers M1SS and BC2_uni_R. On the authors' methods: For normalization, 1 million high-quality reads, each with a distinct molecular identifier, were randomly selected from each sample. Reads with shared molecular identifiers were discarded instead of being binned into consensus sequences. CDR3 identification, clonotype clustering and error correction used MiTCR with a Q25 quality threshold and the strictest error-elimination algorithm. A nonparametric unseen species model using Euler transformation provided a lower-bound estimate of total TCR beta diversity. TCRdb reprocessing: public reads trimmed at Q25 with fastp, clones called with MiXCR, in-frame beta chains kept. Rows matching on CDR3 protein sequence are summarized as one entry with the most common DNA and genes. TCRdb, rather than the study authors, made the V and J calls. This sample is represented by around 1,700,000 distinct CDR3 sequences; roughly 27% of them were singletons. 7.7% of the sample is in the top ten clones.

This sequence uses TRBV2 and TRBJ2-3; the D gene remains uncertain. The TCR originated in a woman aged 25 to 39 in good health. Sequencing was carried out using blood. Read as DNA, the sequence is TGTGCCAGCATAAACTCATACACAGATACGCAGTATTTT. This sequence encodes CASINSYTDTQYF.